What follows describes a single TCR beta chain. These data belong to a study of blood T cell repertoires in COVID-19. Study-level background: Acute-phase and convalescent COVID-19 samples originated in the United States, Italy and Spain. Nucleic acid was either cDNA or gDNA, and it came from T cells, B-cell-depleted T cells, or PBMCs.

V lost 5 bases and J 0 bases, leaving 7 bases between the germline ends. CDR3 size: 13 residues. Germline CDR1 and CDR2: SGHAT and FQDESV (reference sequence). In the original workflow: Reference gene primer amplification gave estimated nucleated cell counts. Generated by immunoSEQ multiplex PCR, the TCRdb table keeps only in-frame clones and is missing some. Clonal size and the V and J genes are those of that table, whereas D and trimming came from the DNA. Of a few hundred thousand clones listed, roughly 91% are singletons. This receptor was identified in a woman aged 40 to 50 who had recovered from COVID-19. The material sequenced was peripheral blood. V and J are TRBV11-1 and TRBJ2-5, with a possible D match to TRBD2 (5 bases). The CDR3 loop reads CASSPGYQETQYF. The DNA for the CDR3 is TGTGCCAGCAGCCCGGGGTACCAAGAGACCCAGTACTTC. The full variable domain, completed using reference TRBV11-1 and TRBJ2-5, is EAEVAQSPRYKITEKSQAVAFWCDPISGHATLYWYRQILGQGPELLVQFQDESVVDDSQLPKDRFSAERLKGVDSTLKIQPAELGDSAMYLCASSPGYQETQYFGPGTRLLVL.